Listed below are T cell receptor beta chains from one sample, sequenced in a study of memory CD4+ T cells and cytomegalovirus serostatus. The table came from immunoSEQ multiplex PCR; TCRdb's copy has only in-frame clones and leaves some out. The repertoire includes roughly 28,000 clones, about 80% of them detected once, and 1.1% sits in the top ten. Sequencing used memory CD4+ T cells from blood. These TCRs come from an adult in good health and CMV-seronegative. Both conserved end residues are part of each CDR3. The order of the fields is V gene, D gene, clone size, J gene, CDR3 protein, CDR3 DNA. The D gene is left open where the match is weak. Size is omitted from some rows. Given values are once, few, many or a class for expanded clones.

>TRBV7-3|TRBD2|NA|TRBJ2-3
CASSLRGGGPTDTQYF
TGTGCCAGCAGCTTAAGGGGCGGGGGACCCACAGATACGCAGTATTTT
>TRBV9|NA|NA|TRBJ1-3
CASSVQELAGNTIYF
TGTGCCAGCAGCGTACAGGAGTTAGCAGGAAACACCATATATTTT
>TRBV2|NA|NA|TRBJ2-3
CASRAGRYGTDTQYF
TGTGCCAGCAGGGCAGGGCGCTATGGCACAGATACGCAGTATTTT
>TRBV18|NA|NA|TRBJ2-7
CASSPPDPGGEQYF
TGTGCCAGCTCACCACCGGACCCTGGGGGCGAGCAGTACTTC
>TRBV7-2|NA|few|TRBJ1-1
CASSLATDNTEAFF
TGTGCCAGCAGCTTAGCGACGGATAACACTGAAGCTTTCTTT
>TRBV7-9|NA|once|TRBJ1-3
CASSFWSGNTIYF
TGTGCCAGCAGCTTCTGGTCTGGAAACACCATATATTTT
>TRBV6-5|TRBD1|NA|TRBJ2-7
CASRIGQGSYEQYF
TGTGCCAGCAGAATAGGACAGGGCTCCTACGAGCAGTACTTC
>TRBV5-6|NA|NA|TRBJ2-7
CASSSTGASYEQYF
TGTGCCAGCAGCTCCACTGGGGCCTCCTACGAGCAGTACTTC
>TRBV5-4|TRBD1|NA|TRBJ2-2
CASSPRQGFTGELFF
TGTGCCAGCAGCCCCCGACAGGGGTTCACCGGGGAGCTGTTTTTT
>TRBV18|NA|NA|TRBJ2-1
CASSPFRGGLSEQFF
TGTGCCAGCTCACCATTTAGGGGGGGGCTAAGTGAGCAGTTCTTC
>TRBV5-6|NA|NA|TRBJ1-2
CASSTYGGWRYGYTF
TGTGCCAGCAGTACCTACGGGGGCTGGCGGTATGGCTACACCTTC
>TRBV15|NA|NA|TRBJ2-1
CATSSRPRGEQFF
TGTGCCACCAGCAGTCGTCCAAGGGGTGAGCAGTTCTTC
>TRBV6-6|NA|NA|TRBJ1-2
CASSYSGQANYGYTF
TGTGCCAGCAGTTACTCGGGGCAGGCTAACTATGGCTACACCTTC
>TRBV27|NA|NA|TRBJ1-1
CASSFWLNTEAFF
TGTGCCAGCAGTTTCTGGCTGAACACTGAAGCTTTCTTT
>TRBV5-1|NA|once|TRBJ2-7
CASSLELFSGGAWSYEQYF
TGCGCCAGCAGCTTGGAATTATTTTCGGGGGGCGCATGGTCCTACGAGCAGTACTTC
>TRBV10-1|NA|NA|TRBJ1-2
CASSDGGSYGYTF
TGCGCCAGCAGTGACGGGGGTTCCTATGGCTACACCTTC
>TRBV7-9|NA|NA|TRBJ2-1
CALQGLNEQFF
TGTGCCCTACAGGGCCTTAATGAGCAGTTCTTC
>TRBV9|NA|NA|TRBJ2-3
CASSVGVGVSFMGQYF
TGTGCCAGCAGCGTAGGAGTGGGGGTATCCTTCATGGGGCAGTATTTT
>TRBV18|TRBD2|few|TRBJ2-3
CASSPGEAGADTQYF
TGTGCCAGCTCACCTGGAGAAGCGGGGGCAGATACGCAGTATTTT
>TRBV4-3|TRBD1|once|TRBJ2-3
CASSQEVDRGGAQYF
TGCGCCAGCAGCCAAGAGGTGGACAGGGGAGGGGCGCAGTATTTT
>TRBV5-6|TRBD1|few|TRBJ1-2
CASSLAGTGGRGYTF
TGTGCCAGCAGCTTGGCCGGGACAGGGGGCCGTGGCTACACCTTC
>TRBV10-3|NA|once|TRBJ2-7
CAISTQGHEQYF
TGTGCCATCAGCACACAGGGCCACGAGCAGTACTTC
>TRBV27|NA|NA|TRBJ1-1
CASSLWARFRQGNTEAFF
TGTGCCAGCAGTTTATGGGCCCGGTTCCGTCAGGGGAACACTGAAGCTTTCTTT